One sample yielded the 21 T cell receptor beta chains listed below, sequenced in a study of beta chain features in type 1 diabetes. Isolated RNA was reverse transcribed in full, so expressed TCRB transcripts were sequenced. Libraries were prepared by immunoSEQ multiplex PCR; TCRdb keeps only in-frame clonotypes and omits some of them. The data hold about 340,000 clones, with approximately 8.2% observed a single time. Specimen: central memory CD4+ T cells from blood. The receptors were sampled from a woman aged 18-30 years in good health.

Comments on this clone: This sequence may be a read error, since a much larger clone differs from it by one base. The gene calls are TRBV6-6 and TRBJ1-2; 8 nucleotides agree with TRBD1. Germline CDR1 MNHNY, CDR2 SVGAGI (reference sequence). The junction had 4 bases not matched to a gene; V was cut back by 0 bases and J by 4 bases. CDR3 length: 15 amino acids. CDR3 region: CASSYSTGEAYGYTF. As DNA, the CDR3 is TGTGCCAGCAGTTACTCGACAGGGGAGGCCTATGGCTACACCTTC.

This clone was seen more than once but under ten times. V and J are TRBV5-4 and TRBJ2-1, with 7 bases that match TRBD2. V lost 5 bases and J lost 4; bases outside the gene matches: 9. The CDR3 loop spans 15 amino acids. Germline assignment: CDR1 SGHNT and CDR2 YYREEE (reference sequence). For the CDR3, the DNA is TGTGCCAGCAGTCGGGGGAGGGCCGGTTACAATGAGCAGTTCTTC. Translation: CASSRGRAGYNEQFF.

V gene TRBV7-9 combines with J gene TRBJ2-5; 12 positions agree with TRBD2. This CDR3 contains 15 residues. From germline, CDR1 is SEHNR and CDR2 FQNEAQ (reference sequence). V trimming: 4 bases; J trimming: 3 bases; junction bases outside the gene matches: 3. The CDR3 spells CASSSRLAGEETQYF. The CDR3 DNA reads TGTGCCAGCAGCTCTCGACTAGCGGGAGAAGAGACCCAGTACTTC. The variable domain in full, with the rest retrieved from reference TRBV7-9 and TRBJ2-5, is DTGVSQNPRHKITKRGQNVTFRCDPISEHNRLYWYRQTLGQGPEFLTYFQNEAQLEKSRLLSDRFSAERPKGSFSTLEIQRTEQGDSAMYLCASSSRLAGEETQYFGPGTRLLVL.

This clone came up a few times. The J gene is TRBJ1-1, the V gene TRBV7-9; TRBD1 is a possible D gene (6 bases). The CDR3 contains 14 residues. CDR1 and CDR2 from the germline V gene are SEHNR and FQNEAQ (reference sequence). Trimming stripped 4 bases from V and 9 bases from J, with 18 bases between. CDR3 loop: CASSSESGRDKAFF. The CDR3 nucleotides are TGTGCCAGCAGCTCCGAGTCGGGCAGGGACAAAGCTTTCTTT.

This clone was counted between two and nine times. V and J are TRBV7-9 and TRBJ2-3; D unresolved. This CDR3 is 13 amino acids long. The V end lost 4 bases, the J end lost 1 base, and 6 bases lay between the germline ends. Germline CDR1 reads SEHNR; CDR2 reads FQNEAQ (reference sequence). This CDR3 is CASSSPGTDTQYF. CDR3 DNA sequence: TGTGCCAGCAGCTCCCCGGGCACAGATACGCAGTATTTT.

V usage is TRBV18 and J usage is TRBJ2-3; 12 nucleotides line up with TRBD1. In germline, CDR1 is KGHSH, CDR2 LQKENI. Losses at the gene ends were 3 bases for V and 4 bases for J; bases not matched to a gene: 8. CDR3 length: 17 residues. This CDR3 reads CASSPGTGGVRADTQYF. The CDR3 DNA is TGTGCCAGCTCACCGGGGACAGGGGGCGTAAGGGCAGATACGCAGTATTTT. Complete variable domain (other parts from reference TRBV18 and TRBJ2-3): NAGVMQNPRHLVRRRGQEARLRCSPMKGHSHVYWYRQLPEEGLKFMVYLQKENIIDESGMPKERFSAEFPKEGPSILRIQQVVRGDSAAYFCASSPGTGGVRADTQYFGPGTRLTVL.

This clone was seen once. At the DNA level, this CDR3 is encoded by other sequences in the same sample as well. The chain recombines TRBV27 with TRBJ1-5, with D hard to call. Trimming removed 1 base from V and 6 bases from J, with 4 bases in between. In germline, CDR1 is MNHEY, CDR2 SMNVEV (reference sequence). The CDR3 is 12 residues long. CDR3 DNA: TGTGCCAGCAGTTTATTGGGTCAGCCCCAGCATTTT. This sequence encodes CASSLLGQPQHF.

This chain joins TRBV9 and TRBJ1-2; D ambiguous. The CDR3 runs 12 residues. In germline, CDR1 is SGDLS, CDR2 YYNGEE. With 0 bases removed from V and 7 bases from J, the gap between germline ends came to 7 bases. The CDR3: CASSVDGFGYTF. CDR3 DNA: TGTGCCAGCAGCGTAGATGGATTTGGCTACACCTTC.

This clone has more than one count but fewer than ten. This chain links TRBV6-5 with TRBJ2-3; 7 bases match TRBD2. Germline V lookup: CDR1 MNHEY, CDR2 SVGAGI. V gave up 5 bases and J gave up 7 bases; unmatched junction bases: 9. The CDR3 contains 14 residues. CDR3 nucleotides: TGTGCCAGCAGTACCTCTAGCGGAGGTAATACGCAGTATTTT. This translates into CASSTSSGGNTQYF.

The chain couples TRBV15 to TRBJ2-2; TRBD2 matches at 9 bases. The CDR3 spans 15 residues. The germline CDR1 and CDR2 sequences are LNHNV and YYDKDF (reference sequence). With V trimmed by 3 bases and J by 9 bases, 8 bases remained unmatched. The CDR3 is CATSSGREGFRELFF. CDR3 DNA: TGTGCCACCAGCAGCGGGCGGGAGGGTTTCCGGGAGCTGTTTTTT.

This clone appeared many times. This sequence joins TRBV7-8 and TRBJ2-7, with TRBD2 identical over 8 bases. Germline lookup yields CDR1 SGHVS and CDR2 FQNEAQ. CDR3 length equals 15 residues. V shed 5 bases and J 2 bases; nucleotides not matched to a gene: 8. CDR3 DNA: TGTGCCAGCAGCCCCCATAGCGGGACAACCTACGAGCAGTACTTC. This sequence encodes CASSPHSGTTYEQYF.

This clone was seen many times. The chain employs TRBV28 and TRBJ2-7, with TRBD1 matching 11 bases. The CDR3 runs to 15 residues. The V gene's germline CDR1 is MDHEN and CDR2 SYDVKM. V was pared by 3 bases and J by 3 bases, with 4 bases of the junction left unmatched. The CDR3 loop is CASSFIGTGGYEQYF. The CDR3 DNA reads as TGTGCCAGCAGTTTTATCGGGACAGGGGGCTACGAGCAGTACTTC.

Only a few counts were recorded for this clone. CDR3 sequence (DNA): TGTGCCATCAGGCGGACTATGGGCACAGATACGCAGTATTTT. Translated: CAIRRTMGTDTQYF. The rearrangement links TRBV10-3 to TRBJ2-3, with D tentatively TRBD2 (6 bases). Germline loops: CDR1 ENHRY, CDR2 SYGVKD. V lost 6 bases, J lost 1 base, and 11 bases lay in between. There are 14 residues in the CDR3.

This clone was picked up a small number of times. The chain is built from TRBV18 and TRBJ1-1; no clear D gene. Per germline, CDR1 KGHSH and CDR2 LQKENI. V shed 5 bases and J shed 0 bases, with 4 bases lying between them. This CDR3 region has 12 residues. CDR3 amino acids: CASSGMNTEAFF. The CDR3 DNA follows: TGTGCCAGCTCAGGGATGAACACTGAAGCTTTCTTT.

The chain carries TRBV27 and TRBJ1-2; 7 nucleotides line up with TRBD1. With V trimmed by 0 bases and J by 6 bases, 4 bases remained unmatched. Germline-derived CDR1 and CDR2 are MNHEY and SMNVEV (reference sequence). This CDR3 has 14 residues. The CDR3 DNA sequence: TGTGCCAGCAGTTTATCAGGGGGCGTACATGGCTACACCTTC. Encoded protein: CASSLSGGVHGYTF.

The genes are TRBV2 and TRBJ2-1; 10 positions agree with TRBD2. The CDR3 totals 16 residues. The germline V gene encodes CDR1 SNHLY and CDR2 FYNNEI. V lost 1 base, J lost 9 bases, and 9 bases stayed unmatched. DNA for the CDR3: TGTGCCAGCAGTGAAGAACGGGCTAGCGGGAGAAGTGAGCAGTTCTTC. Translating it yields CASSEERASGRSEQFF.

In its sample, this clone was seen many times. The chain links TRBV4-2 to TRBJ1-1; D might be TRBD1 (5 bases). V was shortened by 0 bases and J by 11 bases, with 13 bases between the two germline ends. The CDR3 is made up of 13 amino acids. CDR1 and CDR2 from the germline V gene are LGHNA and YNFKEQ. The CDR3 sequence: CASSQDWGTEAFF. DNA of the CDR3: TGTGCCAGCAGCCAAGACTGGGGGACCGAGGCTTTCTTT.

The chain uses TRBV2 and TRBJ2-2; 7 bases fit TRBD2. The germline gives CDR1 SNHLY, CDR2 FYNNEI. This CDR3 is built from 15 residues. Trimming took 7 bases from V and 1 from J; bases not matched to a gene: 6. Here the CDR3 DNA reads TGTGCCAGCAAGATTCTAGCGGTGAACACCGGGGAGCTGTTTTTT. This translates into CASKILAVNTGELFF.

This clone turned up a few times. J is TRBJ2-2 and V is TRBV29-1, with a tentative D call TRBD1 (6 bases). The CDR3 contains 13 residues. V was trimmed by 3 bases and J by 7 bases, leaving 12 bases between them. CDR1 is SQVTM, CDR2 ANQGSEA, per germline. CDR3 nucleotide sequence: TGCAGCGTTGAGGGGGCTCGAGACGGGGAGCTGTTTTTT. Its protein is CSVEGARDGELFF.

This clone was seen ten or more times. This rearrangement joins TRBV5-1 to TRBJ2-3; maybe TRBD2 (6 bases). V lost 3 bases and J 2 bases, leaving 13 bases between the germline ends. This CDR3 region has 15 residues. Germline V CDR1 and CDR2: SGHRS, YFSETQ. CDR3 nucleotides: TGCGCCAGCAGCTACATTGGGGGGAACACAGATACGCAGTATTTT. Amino acid sequence: CASSYIGGNTDTQYF. Full variable domain (outside the CDR3, taken from reference TRBV5-1 and TRBJ2-3): KAGVTQTPRYLIKTRGQQVTLSCSPISGHRSVSWYQQTPGQGLQFLFEYFSETQRNKGNFPGRFSGRQFSNSRSEMNVSTLELGDSALYLCASSYIGGNTDTQYFGPGTRLTVL.

This clone was picked up a small number of times. The J gene is TRBJ2-5, the V gene TRBV7-8, with 8 bases fitting TRBD2. Per germline, CDR1 SGHVS and CDR2 FQNEAQ. J lost 5 bases, V lost 5 bases, and 7 bases had no gene match. The CDR3 loop spans 14 amino acids. The CDR3 reads CASSGAGEGETQYF. CDR3 nucleotides: TGTGCCAGCAGCGGAGCGGGAGAGGGGGAGACCCAGTACTTC.